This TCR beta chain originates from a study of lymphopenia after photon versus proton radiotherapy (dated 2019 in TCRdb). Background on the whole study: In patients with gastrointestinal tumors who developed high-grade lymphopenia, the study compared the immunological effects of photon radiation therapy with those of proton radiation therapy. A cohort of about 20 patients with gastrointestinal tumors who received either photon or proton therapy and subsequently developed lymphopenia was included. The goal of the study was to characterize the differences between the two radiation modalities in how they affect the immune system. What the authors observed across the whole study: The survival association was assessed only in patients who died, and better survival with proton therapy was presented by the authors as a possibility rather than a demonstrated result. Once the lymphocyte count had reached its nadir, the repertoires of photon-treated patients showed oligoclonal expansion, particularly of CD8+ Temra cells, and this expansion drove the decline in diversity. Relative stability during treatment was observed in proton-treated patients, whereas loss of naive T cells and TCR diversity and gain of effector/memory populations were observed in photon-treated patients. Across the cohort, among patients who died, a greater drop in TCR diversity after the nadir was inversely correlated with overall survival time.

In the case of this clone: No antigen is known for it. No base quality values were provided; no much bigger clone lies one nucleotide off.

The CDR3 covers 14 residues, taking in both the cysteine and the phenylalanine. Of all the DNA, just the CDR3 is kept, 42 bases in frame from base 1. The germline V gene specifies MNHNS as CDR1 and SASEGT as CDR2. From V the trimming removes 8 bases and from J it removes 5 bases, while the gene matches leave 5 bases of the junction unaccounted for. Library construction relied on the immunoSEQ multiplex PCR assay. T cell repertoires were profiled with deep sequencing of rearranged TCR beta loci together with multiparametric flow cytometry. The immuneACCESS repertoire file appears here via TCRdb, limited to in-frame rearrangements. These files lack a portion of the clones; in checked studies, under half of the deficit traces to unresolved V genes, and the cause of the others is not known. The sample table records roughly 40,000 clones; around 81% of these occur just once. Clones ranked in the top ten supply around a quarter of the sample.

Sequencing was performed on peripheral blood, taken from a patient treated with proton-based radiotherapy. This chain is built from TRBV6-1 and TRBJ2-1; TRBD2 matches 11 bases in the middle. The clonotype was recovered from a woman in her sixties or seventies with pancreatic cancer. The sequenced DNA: TGTGCCAGCTCACTAGCGGGGGAGAACAATGAGCAGTTCTTC. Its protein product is CASSLAGENNEQFF.